This entry lists 17 T cell receptor beta chains sequenced from one sample in a study of shared clonotypes between healthy human individuals. Only in-frame clones appear in the TCRdb table, and some are missing; sequencing was by immunoSEQ multiplex PCR. The sample shows about 1.1 million clones, around three quarters of them seen only once. The sample taken for sequencing was memory CD4+ T cells from PBMCs. Indicated subset: CD45RA-negative fraction. The receptors were sampled from a man between 18 and 35 years old in good health. Some clones in this sample may be carry-over from other donors' samples.

Only one count was recorded for this clone. The identical CDR3 is also encoded by other nucleotide sequences in the sample. The chain recombines TRBV7-3 with TRBJ2-1; D not certain. The CDR3 totals 13 residues. Trimming pared 1 base from V and 5 bases from J, leaving 6 bases between. From germline, CDR1 is SGHTA and CDR2 FQGTGA. The chain's CDR3 is CASSLRRDNEQFF. DNA of the CDR3: TGTGCCAGCAGCTTAAGGCGAGACAATGAGCAGTTCTTC.

This chain connects TRBV4-2 to TRBJ2-2; the D gene is possibly TRBD1 (6 bases). Trimming cost V 6 bases and J 5 bases, with 16 bases left between them. Germline-derived CDR1 and CDR2 are LGHNA and YNFKEQ. The CDR3 is 15 residues long. This chain's CDR3 is CASRSGTLDTGELFF. The CDR3 DNA sequence: TGTGCCAGCAGGTCCGGGACACTAGATACCGGGGAGCTGTTTTTT.

This clone was counted between two and nine times. CDR3 sequence (DNA): TGTGCCAGCAGTCTCCTGACCGGGGACTATGGCTACACCTTC. It specifies CASSLLTGDYGYTF. The gene calls are TRBV5-6 and TRBJ1-2; D is unclear. The V gene lost 5 bases and the J gene lost 3 bases, with 14 bases spanning the gap. CDR1 is SGHDT, CDR2 YYEEEE, per germline. The CDR3 has 14 amino acids.

V and J are TRBV4-1 and TRBJ2-1; 8 bases agree with TRBD1. Germline V gene data show CDR1 as MGHRA and CDR2 as YSYEKL. The CDR3 runs 18 residues. The V segment lost 0 bases and the J segment 0 bases; nucleotides outside the gene matches: 7. CDR3 sequence: CASSQDRQGLSSYNEQFF. CDR3 sequence (DNA): TGCGCCAGCAGCCAAGATCGACAGGGGCTCAGCTCCTACAATGAGCAGTTCTTC.

The chain carries TRBV7-3 and TRBJ1-1, with 7 bases matching TRBD1. The length of the CDR3 is 14 residues. The J segment lost 4 bases and the V segment lost 5 bases, leaving 7 bases of the junction unmatched. Germline loops: CDR1 SGHTA, CDR2 FQGTGA. The CDR3 nucleotides read TGTGCCAGCAGCCCGCGACAGGGCCGCACTGAAGCTTTCTTT. It translates to CASSPRQGRTEAFF.

About this clone itself: This CDR3 is also generated by other DNA sequences in the sample. This chain joins TRBV6-6 and TRBJ2-7; 11 nucleotides align to TRBD1. V was pared by 0 bases and J by 4 bases, with 2 bases of the junction left unmatched. This CDR3 spans 15 amino acids. In germline, CDR1 is MNHNY, CDR2 SVGAGI (reference sequence). CDR3: CASSYSGTGGYEQYF. The CDR3 nucleotides are TGTGCCAGCAGTTACTCGGGGACAGGGGGTTACGAGCAGTACTTC.

The CDR3 loop is CASSERSQGIFEQYF. The CDR3 nucleotides read TGTGCCAGCAGTGAACGTTCGCAAGGGATTTTCGAGCAGTACTTC. The genes are TRBV2 and TRBJ2-7; no clear D. Between the trimmed V and J ends, which lost 2 bases and 6 bases, there was a span of 17 bases. The CDR3 contains 15 residues. Germline-derived CDR1 and CDR2 are SNHLY and FYNNEI.

The rearrangement joins TRBV4-3 to TRBJ2-1; 10 nucleotides match TRBD2. With V trimmed by 1 base and J by 6 bases, 6 bases remained unmatched. The CDR3 runs 16 residues. Germline lookup yields CDR1 LGHNA and CDR2 YSLEER. The CDR3 DNA is TGCGCCAGCAGCCAAGCTTTGTTAGCGGGAGGCAATGAGCAGTTCTTC. As protein: CASSQALLAGGNEQFF.

This clone was counted a few times. The rearrangement uses TRBV7-6 and TRBJ2-1; 8 bases agree with TRBD1. V shed 5 bases and J 6 bases; nucleotides not matched to a gene: 6. This CDR3 is built from 14 residues. Germline loops: CDR1 SGHVS, CDR2 FNYEAQ. The DNA for the CDR3 is TGTGCCAGCAGCACATGGACAGGGTCCAATGAGCAGTTCTTC. Protein product: CASSTWTGSNEQFF. Full variable domain (remainder filled in from reference TRBV7-6 and TRBJ2-1): GAGVSQSPRYKVTKRGQDVALRCDPISGHVSLYWYRQALGQGPEFLTYFNYEAQQDKSGLPNDRFSAERPEGSISTLTIQRTEQRDSAMYRCASSTWTGSNEQFFGPGTRLTVL.

The CDR3: CASSSLAGSSYNEQFF. CDR3 bases: TGTGCCAGCAGCTCCCTTGCGGGTAGCTCCTACAATGAGCAGTTCTTC. The chain is built from TRBV5-6 and TRBJ2-1; D perhaps matches TRBD2 (5 bases). Germline V gene data show CDR1 as SGHDT and CDR2 as YYEEEE. The CDR3 length is 16 residues. V was trimmed by 3 bases and J by 0 bases, leaving 13 bases between them.

The genes are TRBV10-2 and TRBJ2-5; no clear D gene. V lost 0 bases, J lost 9 bases, and 11 bases lay in between. Germline V gene sequence: CDR1 WSHSY, CDR2 SAAADI. CDR3 length equals 13 residues. The CDR3 DNA follows: TGCGCCAGCAGTGAGTCGGCCCGAACGCCCCAGTACTTC. It translates to CASSESARTPQYF.

The V and J genes are TRBV19 and TRBJ1-1; TRBD1 matches 7 bases. The germline V gene encodes CDR1 LNHDA and CDR2 SQIVND (reference sequence). The CDR3 has 12 residues. Trimming at V came to 5 bases and at J to 7 bases, leaving 4 bases not matched to a gene. For the CDR3, the DNA is TGTGCCAGTAGTCTTACAGGGGTTGAAGCTTTCTTT. This codes for CASSLTGVEAFF.

The J gene is TRBJ2-3, the V gene TRBV4-2, with 9 bases lining up with TRBD2. The CDR3 has 15 amino acids. V lost 3 bases and J lost 1; bases outside the gene matches: 2. CDR1 LGHNA and CDR2 YNFKEQ come from the germline V gene. CDR3 residues: CASSHIAGGTDTQYF. CDR3 bases: TGTGCCAGCAGCCACATAGCGGGAGGCACAGATACGCAGTATTTT.

The V gene is TRBV6-6, the J gene TRBJ2-3, with D unresolved. The CDR3 is 16 amino acids. Germline values: CDR1 MNHNY, CDR2 SVGAGI (reference sequence). The ends were cut back, 4 bases at V and 0 bases at J, with 14 bases in the middle. In nucleotides, the CDR3 is TGTGCCAGCAGTTCACCTGCCGGTCCGAGCACAGATACGCAGTATTTT. Translating gives CASSSPAGPSTDTQYF.

The gene calls are TRBV7-3 and TRBJ1-1; D remains unclear. The CDR3 runs 13 residues. Germline CDR1 reads SGHTA; CDR2 reads FQGTGA. V lost 5 bases, J lost 6 bases, and 13 bases lay in between. The CDR3 DNA follows: TGTGCCAGCAGCAGGGAGCGGAGTGCTGAAGCTTTCTTT. Residues: CASSRERSAEAFF.

A single count supports this clone. J is TRBJ2-1 and V is TRBV9; TRBD2 might be the D (6 bases). The CDR3 is 14 residues long. V gave up 4 bases and J gave up 2 bases, with 10 bases separating them. Germline CDR1 is SGDLS and CDR2 is YYNGEE. CDR3 sequence: CASSPGRAYNEQFF. DNA of the CDR3: TGTGCCAGCAGCCCCGGGAGAGCCTACAATGAGCAGTTCTTC.

About this clone itself: Other nucleotide sequences in the sample specify the same CDR3. V usage is TRBV6-1 and J usage is TRBJ1-2; D not resolved. This CDR3 is built from 11 residues. V lost 6 bases, J lost 4 bases, and 6 bases lay in between. CDR1 and CDR2 (germline): MNHNS, SASEGT. The CDR3 reads CASSDFYGYTF. The DNA of the CDR3 is TGTGCCAGCAGCGACTTCTATGGCTACACCTTC.